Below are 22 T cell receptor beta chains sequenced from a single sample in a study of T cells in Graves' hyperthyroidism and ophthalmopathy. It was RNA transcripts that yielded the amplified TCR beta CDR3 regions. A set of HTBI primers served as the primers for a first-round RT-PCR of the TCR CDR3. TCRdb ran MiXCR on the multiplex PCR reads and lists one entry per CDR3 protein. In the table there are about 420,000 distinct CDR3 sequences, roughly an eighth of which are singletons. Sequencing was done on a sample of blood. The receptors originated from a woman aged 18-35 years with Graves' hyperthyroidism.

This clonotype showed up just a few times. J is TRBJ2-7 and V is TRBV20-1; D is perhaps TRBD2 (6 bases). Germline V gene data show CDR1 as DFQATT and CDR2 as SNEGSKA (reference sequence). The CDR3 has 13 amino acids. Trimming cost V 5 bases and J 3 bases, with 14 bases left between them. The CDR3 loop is CSAGSTRSYEQYF. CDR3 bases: TGCAGTGCTGGATCGACTAGAAGCTACGAGCAGTACTTC.

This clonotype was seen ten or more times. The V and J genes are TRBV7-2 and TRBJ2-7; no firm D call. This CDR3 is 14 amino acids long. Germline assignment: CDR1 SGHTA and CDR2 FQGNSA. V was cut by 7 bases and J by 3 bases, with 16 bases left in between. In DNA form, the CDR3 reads TGTGCCAGCACTACGGACCCCGGTGGCTACGAGCAGTACTTC. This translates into CASTTDPGGYEQYF.

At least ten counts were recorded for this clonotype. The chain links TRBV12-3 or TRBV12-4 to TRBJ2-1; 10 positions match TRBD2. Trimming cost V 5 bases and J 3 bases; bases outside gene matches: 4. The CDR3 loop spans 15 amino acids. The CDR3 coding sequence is TGTGCCAGCAGTCGACTAGCGGGCATCTACAATGAGCAGTTCTTC. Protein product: CASSRLAGIYNEQFF.

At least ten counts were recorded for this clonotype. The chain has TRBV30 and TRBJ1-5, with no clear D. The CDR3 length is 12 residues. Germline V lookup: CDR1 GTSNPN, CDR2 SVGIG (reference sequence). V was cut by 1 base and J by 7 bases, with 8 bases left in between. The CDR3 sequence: CAWSDNGQPQHF. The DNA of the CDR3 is TGTGCCTGGAGTGACAACGGGCAGCCCCAGCATTTT.

This CDR3 is CASSLVSAGELFF. Written as DNA, the CDR3 is TGTGCCAGCAGCTTAGTCTCTGCCGGGGAGCTGTTTTTT. V is TRBV7-2 and J is TRBJ2-2; D unclear. The CDR3 has 13 amino acids. Trimming pared 1 base from V and 6 bases from J, leaving 6 bases between. The germline gives CDR1 SGHTA, CDR2 FQGNSA. Drawing the rest from reference TRBV7-2 and TRBJ2-2, the complete variable domain is GAGVSQSPSNKVTEKGKDVELRCDPISGHTALYWYRQSLGQGLEFLIYFQGNSAPDKSGLPSDRFSAERTGGSVSTLTIQRTQQEDSAVYLCASSLVSAGELFFGEGSRLTVL.

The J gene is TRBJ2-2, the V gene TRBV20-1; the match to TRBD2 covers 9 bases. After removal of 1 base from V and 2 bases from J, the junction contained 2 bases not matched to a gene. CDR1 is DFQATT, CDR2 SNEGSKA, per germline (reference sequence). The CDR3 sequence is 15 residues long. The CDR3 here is CSARGLADNTGELFF. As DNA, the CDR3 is TGCAGTGCTAGAGGACTAGCGGATAACACCGGGGAGCTGTTTTTT.

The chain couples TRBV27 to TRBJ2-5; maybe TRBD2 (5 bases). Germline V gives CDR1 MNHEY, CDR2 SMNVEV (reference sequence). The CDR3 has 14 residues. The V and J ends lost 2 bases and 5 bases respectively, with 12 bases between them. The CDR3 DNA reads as TGTGCCAGCAGTTTACAAGCGGTGTCGGAGACCCAGTACTTC. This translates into CASSLQAVSETQYF.

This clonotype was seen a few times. In DNA, the CDR3 is TGTGCCAGCAGTTTCATCTGGGGTAACTCCTACGAGCAGTACTTC. Translated: CASSFIWGNSYEQYF. The chain is built from TRBV12-3 or TRBV12-4 and TRBJ2-7, with unresolved D. This CDR3 spans 15 amino acids. V lost 3 bases and J 0 bases, leaving 12 bases between the germline ends.

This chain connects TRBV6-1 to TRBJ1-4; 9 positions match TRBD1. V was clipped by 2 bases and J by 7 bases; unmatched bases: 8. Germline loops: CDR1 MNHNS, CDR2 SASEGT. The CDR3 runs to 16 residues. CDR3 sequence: CASSEIQGAAGEKLFF. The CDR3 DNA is TGTGCCAGCAGTGAAATACAGGGGGCTGCGGGTGAAAAACTGTTTTTT.

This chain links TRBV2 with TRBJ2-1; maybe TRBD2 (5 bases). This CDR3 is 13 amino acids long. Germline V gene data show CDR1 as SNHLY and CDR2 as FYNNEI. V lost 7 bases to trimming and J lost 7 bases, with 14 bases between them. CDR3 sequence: CASIYTTRNEQFF. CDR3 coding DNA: TGTGCCAGCATTTACACCACTAGGAATGAGCAGTTCTTC.

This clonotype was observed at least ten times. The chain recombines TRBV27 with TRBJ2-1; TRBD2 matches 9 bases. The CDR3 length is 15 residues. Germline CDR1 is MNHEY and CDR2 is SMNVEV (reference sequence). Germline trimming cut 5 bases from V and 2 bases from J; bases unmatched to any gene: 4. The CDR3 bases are TGTGCCAGCAGTGCGACTAGCGGAGCCTACAATGAGCAGTTCTTC. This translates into CASSATSGAYNEQFF.

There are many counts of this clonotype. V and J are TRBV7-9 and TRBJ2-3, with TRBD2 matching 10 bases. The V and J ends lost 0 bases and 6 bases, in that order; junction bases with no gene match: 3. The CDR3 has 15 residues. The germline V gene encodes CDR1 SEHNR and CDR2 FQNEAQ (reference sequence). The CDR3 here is CASSLALTSGDTQYF. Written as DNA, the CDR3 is TGTGCCAGCAGCTTAGCCCTGACTAGCGGGGATACGCAGTATTTT.

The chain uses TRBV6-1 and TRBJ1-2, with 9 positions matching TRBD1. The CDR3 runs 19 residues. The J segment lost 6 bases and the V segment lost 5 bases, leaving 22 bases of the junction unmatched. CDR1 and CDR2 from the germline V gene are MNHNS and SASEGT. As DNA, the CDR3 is TGTGCCAGCAGTACTTTTTCGAAAGCCGGGACAGGGAATACAGATGGCTACACCTTC. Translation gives CASSTFSKAGTGNTDGYTF.

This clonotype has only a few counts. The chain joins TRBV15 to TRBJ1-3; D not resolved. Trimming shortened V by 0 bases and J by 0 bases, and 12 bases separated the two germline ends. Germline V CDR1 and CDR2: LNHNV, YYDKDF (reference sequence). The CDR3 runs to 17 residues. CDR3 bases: TGTGCCACCAGCAGAGACGGAAGTACCGTCTCTGGAAACACCATATATTTT. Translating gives CATSRDGSTVSGNTIYF.

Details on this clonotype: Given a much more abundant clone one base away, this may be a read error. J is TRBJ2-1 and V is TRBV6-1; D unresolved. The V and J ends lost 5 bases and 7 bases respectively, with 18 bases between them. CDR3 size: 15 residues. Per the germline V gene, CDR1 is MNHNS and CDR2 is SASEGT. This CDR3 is CASSHVGLTRNEQFF. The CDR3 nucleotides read TGTGCCAGCAGTCACGTCGGCTTGACAAGAAATGAGCAGTTCTTC.

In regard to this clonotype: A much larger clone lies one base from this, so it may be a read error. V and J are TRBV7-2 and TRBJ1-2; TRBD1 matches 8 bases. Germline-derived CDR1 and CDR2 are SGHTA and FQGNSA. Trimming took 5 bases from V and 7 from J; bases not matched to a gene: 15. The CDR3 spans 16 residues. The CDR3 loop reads CASSDPGTGPACGYTF. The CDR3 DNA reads TGTGCCAGCAGCGACCCCGGGACAGGCCCTGCCTGTGGCTACACCTTC.

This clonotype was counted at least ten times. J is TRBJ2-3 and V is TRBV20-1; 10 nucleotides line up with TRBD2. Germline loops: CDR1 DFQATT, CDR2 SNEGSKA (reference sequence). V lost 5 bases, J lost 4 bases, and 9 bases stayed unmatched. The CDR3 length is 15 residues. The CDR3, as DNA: TGCAGTGCTCCCATCTCTAGCGGGAGAGCAGATACGCAGTATTTT. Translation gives CSAPISSGRADTQYF.

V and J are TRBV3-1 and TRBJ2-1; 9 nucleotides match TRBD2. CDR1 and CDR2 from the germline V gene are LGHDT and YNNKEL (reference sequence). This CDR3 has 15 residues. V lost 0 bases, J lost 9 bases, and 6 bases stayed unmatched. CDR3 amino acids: CASSQDPGLAGEQFF. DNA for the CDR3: TGTGCCAGCAGCCAAGACCCGGGACTAGCCGGTGAGCAGTTCTTC.

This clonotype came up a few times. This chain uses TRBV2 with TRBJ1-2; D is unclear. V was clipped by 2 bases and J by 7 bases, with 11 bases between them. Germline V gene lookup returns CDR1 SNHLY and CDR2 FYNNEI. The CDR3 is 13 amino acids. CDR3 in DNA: TGTGCCAGCAGTGAAAGGACCTTCGGTGGCTACACCTTC. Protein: CASSERTFGGYTF.

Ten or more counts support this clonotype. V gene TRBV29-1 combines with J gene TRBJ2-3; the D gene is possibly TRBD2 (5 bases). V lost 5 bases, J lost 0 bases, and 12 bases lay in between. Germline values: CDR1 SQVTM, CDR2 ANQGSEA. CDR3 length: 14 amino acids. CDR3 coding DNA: TGCAGCGTTCTACTAGATCTTAGCACAGATACGCAGTATTTT. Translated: CSVLLDLSTDTQYF.

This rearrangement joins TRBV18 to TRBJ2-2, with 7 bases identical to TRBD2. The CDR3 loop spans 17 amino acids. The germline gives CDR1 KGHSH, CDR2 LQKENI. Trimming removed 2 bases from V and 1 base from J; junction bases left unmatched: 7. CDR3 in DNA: TGTGCCAGCTCACCAAATTTTACTAGCGTGAACACCGGGGAGCTGTTTTTT. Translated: CASSPNFTSVNTGELFF.

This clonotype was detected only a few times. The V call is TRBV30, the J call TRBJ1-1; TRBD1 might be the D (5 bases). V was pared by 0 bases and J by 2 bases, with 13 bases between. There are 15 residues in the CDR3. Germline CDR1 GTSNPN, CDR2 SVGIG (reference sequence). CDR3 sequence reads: CAWSVQANRNTEAFF. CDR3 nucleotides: TGTGCCTGGAGTGTACAGGCGAATAGAAACACTGAAGCTTTCTTT.